This is a list of T cell receptor beta chains from one sample in a study of OX40 agonist ivuxolimab in advanced cancers. This table comes from immunoSEQ multiplex PCR, and its TCRdb copy is limited to in-frame clones, with some not included. The sample carries 70,000 to 90,000 clones, more than 75% recorded once. Source: CD4+ or CD8+ T cells sorted from blood, taken in a trial of the OX40 agonist ivuxolimab. The receptors stem from an adult with an advanced solid tumor such as melanoma, head and neck, liver or kidney cancer. The CDR3 runs from the conserved cysteine through the conserved F or W. D genes are given only for firm matches. The listing skips clone size in some rows; elsewhere it reads once, few, many or a size class.

j_call,v_call,clone_size,d_call,cdr3_length,cdr3_aa
TRBJ2-3,TRBV30,-,TRBD1,14,CAWSKGALTDTQYF
TRBJ2-3,TRBV27,-,TRBD2,14,CASSSGTSVGTQYF
TRBJ2-5,TRBV30,-,-,13,CAWSVQVTETQYF
TRBJ1-5,TRBV10-3,-,-,12,CAISMNNQPQHF
TRBJ1-1,TRBV28,few,-,13,CASILALDTEAFF
TRBJ2-1,TRBV6-1,-,-,15,CASTAGLAGYNEQFF
TRBJ2-7,TRBV6-6,-,TRBD2,14,CASSYSGGSYEQYF
TRBJ2-7,TRBV11-2,-,TRBD1,13,CASSLDRGHEQYF
TRBJ2-2,TRBV18,-,TRBD1,18,CASSSPQNWDRSSGELFF
TRBJ1-1,TRBV7-6,-,-,18,CASSLADRQSVKNTEAFF
TRBJ2-2,TRBV27,-,-,13,CASSPLLSGELFF
TRBJ1-2,TRBV5-5,-,TRBD1,18,CASSFAPGDRGLDYGYTF
TRBJ2-7,TRBV19,-,-,14,CASSVPGPAVEQYF
TRBJ2-4,TRBV5-1,-,-,14,CASSFGGHKNIQYF
TRBJ2-2,TRBV5-4,few,TRBD1,17,CASSSKTGAVGTGELFF
TRBJ1-1,TRBV28,-,-,15,CASNEAGQRTTEAFF
TRBJ2-3,TRBV5-1,-,-,12,CASTPGADTQYF
TRBJ2-1,TRBV9,-,TRBD2,18,CASSSTPLAGPTYNEQFF
TRBJ1-3,TRBV5-1,-,TRBD1,17,CASSLAAGQLSGNTIYF
TRBJ2-3,TRBV15,-,-,15,CATSREGAPGDTQYF
TRBJ2-1,TRBV14,-,TRBD2,17,CASSINPGLANYNEQFF
TRBJ2-1,TRBV10-1,-,-,13,CASSVNNVGEQFF
TRBJ1-2,TRBV28,-,TRBD1,16,CASSGPGQGPYYGYTF
TRBJ1-4,TRBV5-6,-,-,15,CASSQVGGEGEKLFF
TRBJ1-3,TRBV28,-,-,14,CASSLAGPGNTIYF
TRBJ2-7,TRBV7-9,-,TRBD1,14,CASTLLQGAREQYF